A single sample gave rise to the 27 T cell receptor beta chains below, sequenced in a study of blood T cells in healthy people across ages. Primers used in a second PCR of about 7 to 12 cycles were a sample-barcoded 5' primer and a J-beta primer mix. TCRdb reanalysed the 5' RACE reads using MiXCR and keeps one entry per CDR3 protein. This table has approximately 850,000 distinct CDR3 sequences, under 45% appearing once. Material: blood. The receptors were sampled from a man between 60 and 75 years old in good health.

The V gene is TRBV2, the J gene TRBJ2-2; D is uncertain. V lost 4 bases and J 2 bases, leaving 8 bases between the germline ends. Germline CDR1 reads SNHLY; CDR2 reads FYNNEI. This CDR3 has 14 residues. The CDR3 DNA follows: TGTGCCAGCAGTGCAACTTATAACACCGGGGAGCTGTTTTTT. It is translated as CASSATYNTGELFF.

The chain uses TRBV6-5 and TRBJ1-2; 8 bases map to TRBD1. J lost 8 bases, V lost 6 bases, and 8 bases had no gene match. The length of the CDR3 is 13 residues. CDR1 is MNHEY and CDR2 is SVGAGI in the germline V gene. The CDR3 sequence: CASRVDRGGGYTF. CDR3 in DNA: TGTGCCAGCAGAGTAGACAGGGGCGGAGGCTACACCTTC.

The chain uses TRBV5-1 and TRBJ2-1, with 10 bases aligning to TRBD2. V shed 0 bases, J shed 3 bases, and the junction held 3 bases outside the gene matches. The CDR3 has 16 amino acids. CDR1 is SGHRS and CDR2 is YFSETQ in the germline V gene. CDR3 sequence (DNA): TGCGCCAGCAGCTTGGTTAGCGGGGGGATCTACAATGAGCAGTTCTTC. Amino acid sequence: CASSLVSGGIYNEQFF.

This clonotype was seen a handful of times. CDR3 loop: CSARLDGTDTQYF. CDR3 DNA: TGCAGTGCTCGACTGGACGGCACAGATACGCAGTATTTT. V usage is TRBV20-1 and J usage is TRBJ2-3; no clear D. This CDR3 region has 13 residues. Germline values: CDR1 DFQATT, CDR2 SNEGSKA (reference sequence). Trimming removed 5 bases at V and 1 base at J, with 10 bases between.

V and J are TRBV12-5 and TRBJ2-5; 7 bases align to TRBD1. The CDR3 runs 16 residues. The V and J ends lost 2 bases and 4 bases, in that order; junction bases with no gene match: 10. Germline CDR1 and CDR2: LGHNT and FRNRAP. The CDR3 protein is CASGLIPPTGTETQYF. The CDR3, as DNA: TGTGCTAGTGGTTTGATTCCCCCGACAGGGACAGAGACCCAGTACTTC.

CDR3 nucleotides: TGTGCCAGCAGTTTCCCCATGGGGCATGGCTACACCTTC. It codes for CASSFPMGHGYTF. The chain employs TRBV12-3 or TRBV12-4 and TRBJ1-2; D is possibly TRBD1 (5 bases). V lost 3 bases and J lost 6, with 11 bases in between. The length of the CDR3 is 13 residues.

The chain employs TRBV20-1 and TRBJ1-5, with no clear D. Trimming removed 5 bases from V and 0 bases from J, with 11 bases in between. The CDR3 covers 14 residues. Germline CDR1 and CDR2: DFQATT and SNEGSKA (reference sequence). The CDR3, as DNA: TGCAGTGCTCTACCGCAGGATAGCAATCAGCCCCAGCATTTT. Translation: CSALPQDSNQPQHF.

In DNA, the CDR3 is TGCGCCAGCAGCCAAGATCGCTCGGGGGGGCGAGAGACCCAGTACTTC. Translating gives CASSQDRSGGRETQYF. V is TRBV4-1 and J is TRBJ2-5; 8 bases fit TRBD2. Germline CDR1 reads MGHRA; CDR2 reads YSYEKL. CDR3 size: 16 residues. The V gene end was trimmed by 0 bases and the J gene end by 4 bases; junction bases not matched to a gene: 7.

The V and J genes are TRBV7-9 and TRBJ1-1; D perhaps matches TRBD1 (6 bases). The length of the CDR3 is 15 residues. With 2 bases removed from V and 4 bases from J, the gap between germline ends came to 14 bases. Germline V gene data show CDR1 as SEHNR and CDR2 as FQNEAQ (reference sequence). The CDR3 DNA reads TGTGCCAGCAGCTTAAACAGGGAGTCTGGCACTGAAGCTTTCTTT. Translating it yields CASSLNRESGTEAFF.

This clonotype occurred once. The genes are TRBV20-1 and TRBJ1-1; unclear D gene. This CDR3 has 11 residues. V was cut by 1 base and J by 4 bases, with 4 bases left in between. Germline loops: CDR1 DFQATT, CDR2 SNEGSKA (reference sequence). CDR3 sequence (DNA): TGCAGTGCTAGAGTGAGCACTGAAGCTTTCTTT. Its protein product is CSARVSTEAFF.

The chain has TRBV20-1 and TRBJ2-7; 11 positions agree with TRBD1. V trimming: 3 bases; J trimming: 7 bases; junction bases outside the gene matches: 11. There are 15 residues in the CDR3. Germline V gene lookup returns CDR1 DFQATT and CDR2 SNEGSKA (reference sequence). CDR3 coding DNA: TGCAGTGCTAGTTCCCGGGACAGGGGGGGCAATGAGCAGTACTTC. Translated: CSASSRDRGGNEQYF.

Note on this clonotype: The junction does not match germline at one end; this may be a read error. The chain carries TRBV18 and TRBJ1-2, with 7 bases matching TRBD1. The CDR3 is 14 residues long. Germline CDR1 is KGHSH and CDR2 is LQKENI. The CDR3 DNA is TGTACCAGCTCACCACCGACAGGGTCGAGTGGCTACACCTTC. Encoded protein: CTSSPPTGSSGYTF.

Only one count was recorded for this clonotype. This chain connects TRBV7-2 to TRBJ1-4, with D possibly matching TRBD1 (5 bases). Trimming pared 1 base from V and 4 bases from J, leaving 13 bases between. CDR3 length: 16 amino acids. Germline CDR1 SGHTA, CDR2 FQGNSA. The CDR3 DNA reads as TGTGCCAGCAGCTTAGAGGCCACGAGGGGTAATGAAAAACTGTTTTTT. Protein product: CASSLEATRGNEKLFF. The full variable domain, rest sourced from reference TRBV7-2 and TRBJ1-4, is GAGVSQSPSNKVTEKGKDVELRCDPISGHTALYWYRQSLGQGLEFLIYFQGNSAPDKSGLPSDRFSAERTGGSVSTLTIQRTQQEDSAVYLCASSLEATRGNEKLFFGSGTQLSVL.

This clonotype appeared a single time. The CDR3 sequence: CASSLYTENYGYTF. CDR3 sequence (DNA): TGTGCCAGCAGCTTATATACGGAGAACTATGGCTACACCTTC. The genes are TRBV7-9 and TRBJ1-2; D remains ambiguous. Trimming shortened V by 2 bases and J by 2 bases, and 9 bases separated the two germline ends. Germline values: CDR1 SEHNR, CDR2 FQNEAQ (reference sequence). The CDR3 is 14 amino acids.

With regard to this clonotype: Relative to the germline gene, one junction end is altered; a read error may explain this. This chain uses TRBV7-9 with TRBJ1-5, with D possibly TRBD1 on 5 matching bases. The germline CDR1 and CDR2 sequences are SEHNR and FQNEAQ (reference sequence). The CDR3 sequence is 15 residues long. As DNA, the CDR3 is TGTGCCAGCAGCATCATGGGGGAGGTCAATCGGCCCCAGCATTTT. This encodes CASSIMGEVNRPQHF.

This clonotype was seen a handful of times. The J gene is TRBJ2-3, the V gene TRBV6-2 or TRBV6-3; the match to TRBD1 covers 7 bases. Germline-derived CDR1 and CDR2 are MNHEY and SVGEGT. This CDR3 spans 17 amino acids. Trimming at V came to 0 bases and at J to 2 bases, leaving 8 bases not matched to a gene. The CDR3: CASSYSKDRDLTDTQYF. CDR3 in DNA: TGTGCCAGCAGTTACTCGAAAGACAGGGATCTCACAGATACGCAGTATTTT.

This clonotype occurred a few times. The J gene is TRBJ2-7, the V gene TRBV14; possible D gene TRBD1, 6 bases. The V gene's germline CDR1 is SGHDN and CDR2 FVKESK. The V and J ends lost 4 bases and 4 bases respectively, with 14 bases between them. The CDR3 is made up of 14 amino acids. The CDR3 DNA sequence: TGTGCCAGCAGCCCCGGGCAGGGGATGTACGAGCAGTACTTC. This sequence encodes CASSPGQGMYEQYF.

The J gene is TRBJ1-6, the V gene TRBV4-3; D is perhaps TRBD1 (5 bases). With 0 bases removed from V and 5 bases from J, the gap between germline ends came to 8 bases. This CDR3 has 15 amino acids. The germline CDR1 and CDR2 sequences are LGHNA and YSLEER. The CDR3 nucleotides read TGCGCCAGCAGCCAAGACAGGGCCAATAATTCACCCCTCCACTTT. Protein sequence: CASSQDRANNSPLHF.

Turning to this clonotype: The junction departs from germline at one end; a sequencing error may be responsible. The chain uses TRBV7-2 and TRBJ2-6; no clear D. Germline lookup yields CDR1 SGHTA and CDR2 FQGNSA. The length of the CDR3 is 16 residues. The CDR3 coding sequence is TGTGTCAGCAGCTTAGAGGTCAGCTCTGGGGCCAACGTCCTGACTTTC. Its translation: CVSSLEVSSGANVLTF.

The chain recombines TRBV9 with TRBJ2-5; 8 bases are shared with TRBD2. CDR3 size: 16 residues. Trimming at V came to 0 bases and at J to 4 bases, leaving 8 bases not matched to a gene. Per germline, CDR1 SGDLS and CDR2 YYNGEE. This chain's CDR3 is CASSVDPGGRGETQYF. CDR3 nucleotide sequence: TGTGCCAGCAGCGTAGACCCGGGGGGGAGGGGAGAGACCCAGTACTTC.

This clonotype was recorded many times. The V call is TRBV5-1, the J call TRBJ2-3; a weak D match, TRBD2 (5 bases). In germline, CDR1 is SGHRS, CDR2 YFSETQ. The CDR3 totals 14 residues. The ends were cut back, 4 bases at V and 5 bases at J, with 14 bases in the middle. The CDR3 DNA is TGCGCCAGCAGCCCGATGGACTCCGGAGATACGCAGTATTTT. Translating it yields CASSPMDSGDTQYF.

The count of this clonotype is one. This chain links TRBV11-2 with TRBJ1-1; 9 nucleotides match TRBD1. The CDR3 extends over 15 amino acids. Unmatched junction bases numbered 5, after V lost 5 bases and J lost 1 base. Per germline, CDR1 SGHAT and CDR2 FQNNGV. The CDR3 protein is CASSPLTGGNTEAFF. The CDR3 DNA reads as TGTGCCAGCAGCCCCCTGACAGGGGGGAACACTGAAGCTTTCTTT. Variable domain in full (rest from reference TRBV11-2 and TRBJ1-1): EAGVAQSPRYKIIEKRQSVAFWCNPISGHATLYWYQQILGQGPKLLIQFQNNGVVDDSQLPKDRFSAERLKGVDSTLKIQPAKLEDSAVYLCASSPLTGGNTEAFFGQGTRLTVV.

This chain links TRBV2 with TRBJ2-3; maybe TRBD2 (5 bases). The germline V and J ends were trimmed by 6 bases and 1 base, with 8 bases remaining between them. The CDR3 runs to 13 residues. Germline assignment: CDR1 SNHLY and CDR2 FYNNEI. The CDR3 DNA is TGTGCCAGCAGACTAGATGGCACAGATACGCAGTATTTT. As protein: CASRLDGTDTQYF.

This clonotype was seen a few times. CDR3 protein: CASSLFAGRQQETQYF. CDR3 sequence (DNA): TGTGCCAGCAGCTTATTTGCGGGGAGACAGCAAGAGACCCAGTACTTC. This chain uses TRBV7-2 with TRBJ2-5; TRBD2 is a possible D gene (6 bases). V lost 2 bases and J lost 2, with 15 bases in between. The CDR3 has 16 amino acids. Looked up from germline, CDR1 is SGHTA and CDR2 is FQGNSA. The full variable domain, completed using reference TRBV7-2 and TRBJ2-5, is GAGVSQSPSNKVTEKGKDVELRCDPISGHTALYWYRQSLGQGLEFLIYFQGNSAPDKSGLPSDRFSAERTGGSVSTLTIQRTQQEDSAVYLCASSLFAGRQQETQYFGPGTRLLVL.

There are a few counts of this clonotype. The rearrangement joins TRBV6-1 to TRBJ2-7; the D gene could be TRBD1 or TRBD2 (5 bases each). Germline CDR1 MNHNS, CDR2 SASEGT. The ends were cut back, 1 base at V and 3 bases at J, with 16 bases in the middle. The CDR3 runs to 16 residues. CDR3 protein: CASSEGSGTGIYEQYF. The CDR3 nucleotides are TGTGCCAGCAGTGAAGGTTCCGGGACCGGGATCTACGAGCAGTACTTC.

The gene calls are TRBV7-6 and TRBJ2-1, with D perhaps TRBD1 (6 bases). Germline V gene sequence: CDR1 SGHVS, CDR2 FNYEAQ. The CDR3 is 13 amino acids. Trimming shortened V by 5 bases and J by 6 bases, and 11 bases separated the two germline ends. The CDR3 protein is CASSRSGVNEQFF. The CDR3 region has the DNA TGTGCCAGCAGCAGATCAGGGGTCAATGAGCAGTTCTTC.

This clonotype was counted once. The rearrangement uses TRBV2 and TRBJ1-6; weak D call: TRBD1 (5 bases). Trimming took off 7 bases at V and 14 bases at J, with 18 bases between the two ends. This CDR3 is 13 amino acids long. Per germline, CDR1 SNHLY and CDR2 FYNNEI. DNA for the CDR3: TGTGCCAGCATCAGGACGGTCGGAGGGGCCCTCCACTTT. Encoded protein: CASIRTVGGALHF.